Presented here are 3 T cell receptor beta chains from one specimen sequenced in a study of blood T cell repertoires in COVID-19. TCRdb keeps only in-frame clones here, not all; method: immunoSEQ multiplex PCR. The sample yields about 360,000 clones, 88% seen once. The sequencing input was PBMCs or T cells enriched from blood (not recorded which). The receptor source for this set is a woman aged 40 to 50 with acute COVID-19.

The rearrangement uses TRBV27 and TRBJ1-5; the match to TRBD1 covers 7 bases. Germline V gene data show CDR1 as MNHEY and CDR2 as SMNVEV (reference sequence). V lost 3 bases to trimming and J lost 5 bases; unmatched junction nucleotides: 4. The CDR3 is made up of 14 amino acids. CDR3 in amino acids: CASSLTGRYQPQHF. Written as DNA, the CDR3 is TGTGCCAGCAGTTTGACAGGGCGTTATCAGCCCCAGCATTTT.

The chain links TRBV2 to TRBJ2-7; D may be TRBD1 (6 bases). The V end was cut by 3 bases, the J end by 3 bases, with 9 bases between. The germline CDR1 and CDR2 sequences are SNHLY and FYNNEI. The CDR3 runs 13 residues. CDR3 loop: CASSDTGNYEQYF. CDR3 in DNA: TGTGCCAGCAGTGATACAGGGAACTACGAGCAGTACTTC.

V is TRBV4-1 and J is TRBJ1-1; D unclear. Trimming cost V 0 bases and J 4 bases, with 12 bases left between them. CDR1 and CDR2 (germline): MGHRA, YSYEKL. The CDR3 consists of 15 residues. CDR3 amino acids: CASSQDTATSTEAFF. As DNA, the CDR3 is TGCGCCAGCAGCCAAGATACCGCCACTAGCACTGAAGCTTTCTTT.